These 27 T cell receptor beta chains came from one sample sequenced in a study of T cell responses to AZD1222 COVID-19 vaccine. Clones were read by immunoSEQ multiplex PCR, and TCRdb kept only the in-frame ones, dropping some. The data hold over 100,000 clones, with about 89% observed a single time. The specimen comprised peripheral blood, sampled on day 0 of AZD1222 vaccination. The receptors here all came from an adult in good health.

The gene calls are TRBV29-1 and TRBJ2-1; 9 nucleotides align to TRBD2. The junction had 6 bases not matched to a gene; V was cut back by 4 bases and J by 5 bases. The CDR3 contains 14 residues. Germline V gene lookup returns CDR1 SQVTM and CDR2 ANQGSEA. The CDR3 loop reads CSVGRLAGNNEQFF. The CDR3 DNA is TGCAGCGTTGGGCGGCTAGCGGGAAACAATGAGCAGTTCTTC.

The V gene is TRBV19, the J gene TRBJ1-1; D is ambiguous. V was trimmed by 3 bases and J by 5 bases, leaving 10 bases between them. CDR1 is LNHDA and CDR2 is SQIVND in the germline V gene (reference sequence). This CDR3 is 13 amino acids long. The CDR3 DNA is TGTGCCAGTAGTATGAGTGGGCGGACTGAAGCTTTCTTT. Protein: CASSMSGRTEAFF. The whole variable domain, remainder taken from reference TRBV19 and TRBJ1-1, is DGGITQSPKYLFRKEGQNVTLSCEQNLNHDAMYWYRQDPGQGLRLIYYSQIVNDFQKGDIAEGYSVSREKKESFPLTVTSAQKNPTAFYLCASSMSGRTEAFFGQGTRLTVV.

The chain combines TRBV7-2 with TRBJ2-2, with TRBD2 identical over 10 bases. The germline CDR1 and CDR2 sequences are SGHTA and FQGNSA. J gave up 5 bases and V 2 bases, and 5 bases lay outside the gene matches. There are 16 residues in the CDR3. CDR3 in DNA: TGTGCCAGCAGCTTAATACTAGCGGGGCCAACCGGGGAGCTGTTTTTT. This codes for CASSLILAGPTGELFF.

The chain joins TRBV5-1 to TRBJ2-3, with D possibly TRBD1 on 5 matching bases. In germline, CDR1 is SGHRS, CDR2 YFSETQ. V was clipped by 4 bases and J by 3 bases, with 12 bases between them. The CDR3 runs 14 residues. CDR3 region: CASSPVPGTDTQYF. The CDR3 DNA sequence: TGCGCCAGCAGCCCAGTCCCAGGGACAGATACGCAGTATTTT.

The CDR3 DNA sequence: TGCGCCAGCAGCTTGGATACAGCGTCAGCTAACTATGGCTACACCTTC. It translates to CASSLDTASANYGYTF. The rearrangement uses TRBV5-1 and TRBJ1-2, with no clear D. Trimming pared 0 bases from V and 0 bases from J, leaving 12 bases between. The CDR3 is 16 residues long. CDR1 and CDR2 (germline): SGHRS, YFSETQ.

J is TRBJ2-5 and V is TRBV21-1; the D call of TRBD2 is as the table states it, not checked on the DNA. TRBV21-1 is flagged as a pseudogene. The CDR3 is 17 amino acids. The CDR3 bases are TGTGCCAGCAGCACCTCACCGAGCGGGGGGTTCCAAGAGACCCAGTACTTC. It translates to CASSTSPSGGFQETQYF.

The chain uses TRBV4-2 and TRBJ2-7; perhaps TRBD2 as D (5 bases). Germline V gene lookup returns CDR1 LGHNA and CDR2 YNFKEQ. V shed 4 bases and J shed 1 base, with 14 bases lying between them. The CDR3 spans 15 residues. The CDR3 region has the DNA TGTGCCAGCAGCCGAGGGAGATTGGAATCCTACGAGCAGTACTTC. Its translation: CASSRGRLESYEQYF.

The genes are TRBV3-1 (or the pseudogene TRBV3-2) and TRBJ2-7; no firm D call. The CDR3 runs 12 residues. Looked up from germline, CDR1 is LGHDT and CDR2 is YNNKEL (reference sequence). With 4 bases removed from V and 6 bases from J, the gap between germline ends came to 10 bases. The CDR3 region is CASSPSHGEQYF. DNA for the CDR3: TGTGCCAGCAGCCCGTCCCATGGCGAGCAGTACTTC.

The V call is TRBV30, the J call TRBJ1-5; tentatively, D is TRBD1 (5 bases). Trimming took 1 base from V and 6 from J, leaving 10 bases between them. CDR1 GTSNPN and CDR2 SVGIG come from the germline V gene (reference sequence). The CDR3 is 13 residues long. The CDR3 DNA follows: TGTGCCTGGAGTGGGGGACCGTTTCAGCCCCAGCATTTT. This translates into CAWSGGPFQPQHF.

The chain carries TRBV10-3 and TRBJ1-4; D is perhaps TRBD1 (5 bases). Germline V gene lookup returns CDR1 ENHRY and CDR2 SYGVKD. The V end was cut by 4 bases, the J end by 8 bases, with 11 bases between. The CDR3 is 13 amino acids. The CDR3 nucleotides read TGTGCCATCAGTGCTCGGGGGGGGGAAAAACTGTTTTTT. Residues: CAISARGGEKLFF.

The table lists this clone with a count of one. J is TRBJ1-2 and V is TRBV18; 7 nucleotides line up with TRBD1. Germline trimming cut 4 bases from V and 0 bases from J; bases unmatched to any gene: 2. This CDR3 is 14 amino acids long. In germline, CDR1 is KGHSH, CDR2 LQKENI. This chain's CDR3 is CASSLGQTNYGYTF. In DNA, the CDR3 is TGTGCCAGCTCACTGGGACAGACTAACTATGGCTACACCTTC.

The chain carries TRBV2 and TRBJ1-2; TRBD1 might be the D (5 bases). Between the trimmed V and J ends, which lost 5 bases and 5 bases, there was a span of 15 bases. In germline, CDR1 is SNHLY, CDR2 FYNNEI. This CDR3 is 14 amino acids long. The CDR3 protein is CASSLLTAVYGYTF. CDR3 nucleotide sequence: TGTGCCAGCAGTCTTCTGACAGCGGTGTATGGCTACACCTTC.

This chain joins TRBV24-1 and TRBJ1-5, with D tentatively TRBD1 (5 bases). From germline, CDR1 is KGHDR and CDR2 SFDVKD. CDR3 length equals 14 residues. Trimming removed 4 bases from V and 9 bases from J, with 15 bases in between. The CDR3 bases are TGTGCCACCAGTGACGGTGGGGGACGGGGGCCCCAGCATTTT. The encoded protein is CATSDGGGRGPQHF.

The chain combines TRBV5-6 with TRBJ2-1; D might be TRBD2 (5 bases). The germline V gene has CDR1 SGHDT and CDR2 YYEEEE. Trimming pared 4 bases from V and 9 bases from J, leaving 23 bases between. This CDR3 spans 16 amino acids. The CDR3 DNA reads TGTGCCAGCAGCCCCTGGAGGTGGGAATTCGAGGTTGAGCAGTTCTTC. Residues: CASSPWRWEFEVEQFF.

The V gene is TRBV6-6, the J gene TRBJ1-1; D not certain. Per germline, CDR1 MNHNY and CDR2 SVGAGI (reference sequence). CDR3 size: 15 residues. V was clipped by 0 bases and J by 4 bases, with 12 bases between them. DNA of the CDR3: TGTGCCAGCAGTTACTCCCCCCCAAGGGCCACTGAAGCTTTCTTT. Its protein is CASSYSPPRATEAFF.

The chain employs TRBV6-5 and TRBJ2-1, with 7 bases aligning to TRBD1. This CDR3 comprises 14 residues. Trimming removed 2 bases from V and 8 bases from J; junction bases left unmatched: 6. Per the germline V gene, CDR1 is MNHEY and CDR2 is SVGAGI. DNA of the CDR3: TGTGCCAGCAGTTACCCTGACAGGGCCCATGAGCAGTTCTTC. It translates to CASSYPDRAHEQFF.

This chain joins TRBV10-3 and TRBJ1-2; possibly TRBD1 for D (5 bases). The CDR3 covers 15 residues. Looked up from germline, CDR1 is ENHRY and CDR2 is SYGVKD. Trimming shortened V by 0 bases and J by 9 bases, and 17 bases separated the two germline ends. CDR3 nucleotide sequence: TGTGCCATCAGTGAGTCCCGGGGGTTGTCAGAAAGCTACACCTTC. Residues: CAISESRGLSESYTF.

The chain has TRBV2 and TRBJ1-1; weak D call: TRBD1 (5 bases). From germline, CDR1 is SNHLY and CDR2 FYNNEI. Trimming stripped 7 bases from V and 8 bases from J, with 23 bases between. The CDR3 contains 15 residues. CDR3 sequence: CASTEGVPLSWEAFF. The CDR3 DNA sequence: TGTGCCAGCACCGAAGGGGTTCCGCTGTCTTGGGAAGCTTTCTTT.

In nucleotides, the CDR3 is TGTGCCAGCAACGTCTTCGGGGGGGCCGGGCAGCCCCAGCATTTT. It yields the protein CASNVFGGAGQPQHF. The chain employs TRBV7-2 and TRBJ1-5, with D perhaps matching TRBD1 (6 bases). The CDR3 is 15 residues long. From germline, CDR1 is SGHTA and CDR2 FQGNSA. V lost 7 bases, J lost 7 bases, and 20 bases lay in between.

This clone was counted once. The chain couples TRBV2 to TRBJ1-5; a weak D match, TRBD1 (5 bases). V was trimmed by 3 bases and J by 5 bases, leaving 8 bases between them. Germline loops: CDR1 SNHLY, CDR2 FYNNEI. The CDR3 is made up of 13 amino acids. DNA of the CDR3: TGTGCCAGCAGTGACAGGGAACATCAGCCCCAGCATTTT. This sequence encodes CASSDREHQPQHF.

The chain couples TRBV28 to TRBJ2-1; D unclear. This CDR3 contains 13 residues. V gave up 5 bases and J gave up 6 bases, with 11 bases separating them. Germline V gives CDR1 MDHEN, CDR2 SYDVKM. The CDR3 sequence: CASSPPASNEQFF. The CDR3 DNA is TGTGCCAGCAGTCCTCCGGCAAGCAATGAGCAGTTCTTC.

V is TRBV19 and J is TRBJ1-2; the match to TRBD1 covers 7 bases. The germline CDR1 and CDR2 sequences are LNHDA and SQIVND (reference sequence). This CDR3 comprises 14 residues. The ends lost 1 base at V and 6 bases at J; junction bases unmatched: 5. CDR3 nucleotide sequence: TGTGCCAGTAGTATAGTAGGGGGCGAGAATGGCTACACCTTC. Its protein product is CASSIVGGENGYTF.

J is TRBJ2-6 and V is TRBV27, with unresolved D. The CDR3 loop spans 14 amino acids. V lost 4 bases and J lost 2, with 6 bases in between. The germline V gene encodes CDR1 MNHEY and CDR2 SMNVEV (reference sequence). CDR3 coding DNA: TGTGCCAGCAGTTGGGCGGCTGGGGCCAACGTCCTGACTTTC. It codes for CASSWAAGANVLTF.

The chain joins TRBV7-9 to TRBJ2-7, with 9 bases matching TRBD1. Trimming removed 2 bases from V and 2 bases from J; junction bases left unmatched: 10. Looked up from germline, CDR1 is SEHNR and CDR2 is FQNEAQ (reference sequence). The CDR3 spans 17 residues. The CDR3 bases are TGTGCCAGCAGCTTAACGGCCCGGGACAGGGTTACCTACGAGCAGTACTTC. Translated: CASSLTARDRVTYEQYF.

The chain joins TRBV6-2 or TRBV6-3 to TRBJ1-1; D is ambiguous. Germline loops: CDR1 MNHEY, CDR2 SVGEGT. The V end lost 5 bases, the J end lost 7 bases, and 14 bases lay between the germline ends. The CDR3 is 13 amino acids. The CDR3 coding sequence is TGTGCCAGCAGTCCCCCCGAGCAGCTTGAAGCTTTCTTT. The encoded protein is CASSPPEQLEAFF.

The chain combines TRBV19 with TRBJ1-2; D perhaps matches TRBD1 (5 bases). The CDR3 has 17 amino acids. CDR1 and CDR2 from the germline V gene are LNHDA and SQIVND (reference sequence). The V and J ends lost 3 bases and 3 bases respectively, with 20 bases between them. CDR3 in amino acids: CASSIRVYLDFDYGYTF. CDR3 coding DNA: TGTGCCAGTAGTATCAGGGTCTACTTAGACTTCGACTATGGCTACACCTTC. Filled out from reference TRBV19 and TRBJ1-2, the complete variable domain reads DGGITQSPKYLFRKEGQNVTLSCEQNLNHDAMYWYRQDPGQGLRLIYYSQIVNDFQKGDIAEGYSVSREKKESFPLTVTSAQKNPTAFYLCASSIRVYLDFDYGYTFGSGTRLTVV.

CDR3 region: CASSFGQHQETQYF. CDR3 DNA sequence: TGTGCCAGCAGCTTCGGACAGCACCAAGAGACCCAGTACTTC. The chain is built from TRBV7-7 and TRBJ2-5; tentative D call: TRBD1 (6 bases). From germline, CDR1 is SSHAT and CDR2 FNYEAQ (reference sequence). This CDR3 region has 14 residues. Trimming removed 3 bases from V and 0 bases from J, with 8 bases in between. Full variable domain (missing parts from reference TRBV7-7 and TRBJ2-5): GAGVSQSPRYKVTKRGQDVTLRCDPISSHATLYWYQQALGQGPEFLTYFNYEAQPDKSGLPSDRFSAERPEGSISTLTIQRTEQRDSAMYRCASSFGQHQETQYFGPGTRLLVL.